This T cell receptor beta chain originates from a study of OX40 agonist ivuxolimab in advanced cancers. The study's findings and limits: There was clonal expansion of CD4+ and CD8+ blood T cells by week 6 at 0.1 to 3.0 mg/kg.

Measured with immunoSEQ multiplex PCR; TCRdb has only the in-frame clones, and not every one. The sample lists fewer than 65,000 clones; 80% to 90% were seen once. Concerning this clone: Its antigen is undetermined.

Sample: CD4+ or CD8+ T cells sorted from blood, taken in a trial of the OX40 agonist ivuxolimab. The clonotype was recovered from an adult with an advanced solid tumor such as melanoma, head and neck, liver or kidney cancer.

CDR3 loop: CACRDTMNTEAFF. CDR3 nucleotide sequence: TGTGCCTGCCGGGACACCATGAACACTGAAGCTTTCTTT. The rearrangement links TRBV27 to TRBJ1-1; TRBD1 might be the D (6 bases). This CDR3 has 13 residues. Trimming cost V 11 bases and J 0 bases, with 13 bases left between them. Germline-derived CDR1 and CDR2 are MNHEY and SMNVEV (reference sequence).